This T cell receptor (beta chain) was retrieved from a study of regulatory T cells in long-lasting Graves disease. From germline, CDR1 is SEHNR and CDR2 FQNEAQ (reference sequence). The CDR3 has 16 residues. V lost 5 bases and J lost 1; bases outside the gene matches: 8. TCR beta libraries were built with iRepertoire HTBI primers and Arm-PCR of CDR3 regions. TCRdb processed the multiplex PCR reads anew with MiXCR; each CDR3 protein has one entry. The sample has 400,000 to 450,000 distinct CDR3 sequences, 23% seen once. This sample's time point: persistent/refractory GD, antithyroid drugs over 5 years with positive TRAb. Making the TCR library involved RNA that had been extracted from PBMCs.

The clonotype originates from a female donor with Graves disease. The sample was peripheral blood mononuclear cells (PBMCs), taken when the disease was refractory, from a patient treated with antithyroid drugs. The V call is TRBV7-9, the J call TRBJ2-5, with 9 bases that match TRBD1. CDR3: CASSQQTGGGQETQYF. The DNA of the CDR3 is TGTGCCAGCAGCCAACAAACAGGGGGCGGCCAAGAGACCCAGTACTTC.